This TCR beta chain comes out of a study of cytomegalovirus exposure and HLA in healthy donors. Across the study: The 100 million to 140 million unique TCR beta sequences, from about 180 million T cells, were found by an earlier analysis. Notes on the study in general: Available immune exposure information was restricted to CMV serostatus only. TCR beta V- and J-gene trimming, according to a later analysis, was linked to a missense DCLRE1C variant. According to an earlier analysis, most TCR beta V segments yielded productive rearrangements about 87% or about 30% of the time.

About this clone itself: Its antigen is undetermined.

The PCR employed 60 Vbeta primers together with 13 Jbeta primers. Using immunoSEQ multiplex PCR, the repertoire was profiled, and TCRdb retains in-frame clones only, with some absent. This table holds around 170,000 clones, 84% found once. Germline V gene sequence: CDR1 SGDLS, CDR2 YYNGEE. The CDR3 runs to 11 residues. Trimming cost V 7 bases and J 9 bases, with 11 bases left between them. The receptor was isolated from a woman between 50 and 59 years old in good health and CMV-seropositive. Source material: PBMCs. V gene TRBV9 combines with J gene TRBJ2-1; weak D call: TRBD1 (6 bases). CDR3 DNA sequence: TGTGCCAGCGGAAGGGGGTTTGAGCAGTTCTTC. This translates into CASGRGFEQFF. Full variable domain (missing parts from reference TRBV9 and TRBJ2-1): DSGVTQTPKHLITATGQRVTLRCSPRSGDLSVYWYQQSLDQGLQFLIQYYNGEERAKGNILERFSAQQFPDLHSELNLSSLELGDSALYFCASGRGFEQFFGPGTRLTVL.